Each of the 7 T cell receptor beta chains below was sequenced from the same sample in a study of cytomegalovirus exposure and HLA in healthy donors. Both 60 Vbeta primers and 13 Jbeta primers went into the PCR. Here immunoSEQ multiplex PCR was the method, and the copy in TCRdb shows in-frame clones only, minus some. The data contain about 140,000 clones, around 72% of them singletons. What was sequenced was PBMCs. The source of these receptors is a man between 50 and 59 years old in good health and CMV-seropositive.

V gene TRBV6-1 combines with J gene TRBJ1-5; weak D call: TRBD1 (5 bases). V was clipped by 0 bases and J by 4 bases, with 10 bases between them. This CDR3 is built from 15 residues. Germline lookup yields CDR1 MNHNS and CDR2 SASEGT. This chain's CDR3 is CASSEAYGGNQPQHF. For the CDR3, the DNA is TGTGCCAGCAGTGAAGCGTACGGGGGGAATCAGCCCCAGCATTTT.

This clone was recorded a few times. The rearrangement links TRBV5-5 to TRBJ2-5; D might be TRBD1 (6 bases). This CDR3 has 14 amino acids. Between the trimmed V and J ends, which lost 4 bases and 7 bases, there was a span of 17 bases. CDR1 is SGHKS and CDR2 is YYEKEE in the germline V gene (reference sequence). The CDR3 nucleotides are TGTGCCAGCAGCCGTGGGACAAGGGATTCGACCCAGTACTTC. It translates to CASSRGTRDSTQYF.

A single count supports this clone. V gene TRBV7-2 combines with J gene TRBJ2-7; 10 bases map to TRBD1. CDR3 length: 14 amino acids. CDR1 and CDR2 from the germline V gene are SGHTA and FQGNSA. Unmatched junction bases numbered 6, after V lost 5 bases and J lost 5 bases. CDR3 sequence reads: CASSLDRGSHEQYF. In DNA, the CDR3 is TGTGCCAGCAGCCTGGACAGGGGGTCCCACGAGCAGTACTTC.

CDR3 residues: CASSPKTGGNTEAFF. The CDR3 coding sequence is TGTGCCAGCTCACCCAAGACAGGGGGTAACACTGAAGCTTTCTTT. V is TRBV18 and J is TRBJ1-1; 9 nucleotides align to TRBD1. This CDR3 has 15 amino acids. Germline lookup yields CDR1 KGHSH and CDR2 LQKENI. The ends lost 3 bases at V and 2 bases at J; junction bases unmatched: 4.

The chain uses TRBV7-9 and TRBJ2-2, with a possible D match to TRBD2 (6 bases). This CDR3 is built from 16 residues. Trimming stripped 5 bases from V and 1 base from J, with 14 bases between. Per germline, CDR1 SEHNR and CDR2 FQNEAQ (reference sequence). The CDR3 DNA sequence: TGTGCCAGCAGCGGGCGGGACGGAATGAACACCGGGGAGCTGTTTTTT. Translation gives CASSGRDGMNTGELFF.

This chain connects TRBV6-5 to TRBJ2-5; D is possibly TRBD2 (5 bases). Trimming took off 0 bases at V and 5 bases at J, with 7 bases between the two ends. This CDR3 contains 13 residues. Germline assignment: CDR1 MNHEY and CDR2 SVGAGI. CDR3 residues: CASSYSPGETQYF. The DNA of the CDR3 is TGTGCCAGCAGTTACTCTCCGGGGGAGACCCAGTACTTC.

The V call is TRBV28, the J call TRBJ2-2, with 7 bases identical to TRBD1. The CDR3 runs 16 residues. Germline CDR1 reads MDHEN; CDR2 reads SYDVKM. Trimming at V came to 4 bases and at J to 13 bases, leaving 18 bases not matched to a gene. For the CDR3, the DNA is TGTGCCAGCAGTTCAACAGGGGCCTCCGAGCCGGCGCGGCTGTTTTTT. Translation gives CASSSTGASEPARLFF.